This entry lists 29 T cell receptor beta chains sequenced from one sample in a study of cytomegalovirus exposure and HLA in healthy donors (dated by TCRdb to the late 2010s). The library was prepared using the immunoSEQ multiplex PCR assay. The multiplex PCR relied on a mix of 60 forward primers for TCR Vbeta segments and 13 reverse primers for TCR Jbeta segments. TCRdb obtained this table from immuneACCESS and retained in-frame rearrangements with V and J assigned. These tables miss some clones; where compared with another copy, unresolved V genes account for less than half of the shortfall, and the remainder is unexplained. The sample has roughly 120,000 clones on record, around 8.5% of them singletons. The ten largest clones add up to less than 7% of the sample. Sequenced material: PBMCs. These receptor sequences come from a man aged 35 to 55 in good health and CMV-seronegative.

The V gene is TRBV7-9, the J gene TRBJ2-7, with D tentatively TRBD2 (5 bases). CDR3 length: 13 amino acids. Trimming cost V 10 bases and J 5 bases, with 18 bases left between them. Germline V gene data show CDR1 as SEHNR and CDR2 as FQNEAQ (reference sequence). CDR3 nucleotides: TGTGCCACCACCCTGGTCGGGGTACACGAGCAGTACTTC. It translates to CATTLVGVHEQYF.

This clone came up a few times. The chain employs TRBV6-6 and TRBJ1-2; the D is unclear. Germline V gene sequence: CDR1 MNHNY, CDR2 SVGAGI (reference sequence). The CDR3 extends over 13 amino acids. Trimming stripped 6 bases from V and 6 bases from J, with 14 bases between. In nucleotides, the CDR3 is TGTGCCAGCAGCCCACGGGGATTCGATGGCTACACCTTC. It specifies CASSPRGFDGYTF.

In its sample, this clone was seen a few times. The chain recombines TRBV5-4 with TRBJ2-2; D gene unclear. V lost 1 base to trimming and J lost 5 bases, with 12 bases between them. Germline V gives CDR1 SGHNT, CDR2 YYREEE (reference sequence). This CDR3 spans 15 amino acids. CDR3 sequence reads: CASSLITADTGELFF. For the CDR3, the DNA is TGTGCCAGCAGCTTGATCACAGCAGATACCGGGGAGCTGTTTTTT.

This clone was counted a few times. The gene calls are TRBV5-6 and TRBJ2-7, with 7 bases aligning to TRBD2. The junction had 8 bases not matched to a gene; V was cut back by 4 bases and J by 4 bases. The CDR3 runs to 14 residues. Germline CDR1 is SGHDT and CDR2 is YYEEEE. The CDR3 DNA reads TGTGCCAGCAGCCCGGGACCCGGGGGGTACGAGCAGTACTTC. Translation: CASSPGPGGYEQYF.

The chain has TRBV4-1 and TRBJ2-2, with 9 bases fitting TRBD1. Trimming took 4 bases from V and 6 from J; bases not matched to a gene: 9. CDR1 is MGHRA and CDR2 is YSYEKL in the germline V gene. There are 16 residues in the CDR3. In nucleotides, the CDR3 is TGCGCCAGCAGCCGCGACTACGGGGACAGGGCCGGGGAGCTGTTTTTT. It yields the protein CASSRDYGDRAGELFF.

This clone was observed a handful of times. The rearrangement links TRBV5-5 to TRBJ1-1; maybe TRBD1 (6 bases). Germline V gene sequence: CDR1 SGHKS, CDR2 YYEKEE (reference sequence). This CDR3 is 12 amino acids long. V was cut by 4 bases and J by 8 bases, with 12 bases left in between. CDR3 DNA sequence: TGTGCCAGCAGCGAGACAGGCCTAGAAGCTTTCTTT. Its protein is CASSETGLEAFF.

The DNA of the CDR3 is TGTGCCAGCAGCCAGGAACCACAGGGATACACTGAAGCTTTCTTT. Protein: CASSQEPQGYTEAFF. The gene calls are TRBV4-2 and TRBJ1-1, with D possibly TRBD1 on 6 matching bases. V was cut by 3 bases and J by 3 bases, with 14 bases left in between. Germline V lookup: CDR1 LGHNA, CDR2 YNFKEQ. The CDR3 covers 15 residues.

The chain carries TRBV6-1 and TRBJ1-1; 8 bases agree with TRBD1. The CDR3 is made up of 12 amino acids. V was pared by 7 bases and J by 4 bases, with 2 bases of the junction left unmatched. Germline values: CDR1 MNHNS, CDR2 SASEGT. The CDR3 nucleotides are TGTGCCAGCAACAGGGGGTCCACTGAAGCTTTCTTT. Its protein is CASNRGSTEAFF.

This clone turned up a few times. The chain carries TRBV10-1 and TRBJ2-5; no reliable D call. Trimming shortened V by 4 bases and J by 0 bases, and 9 bases separated the two germline ends. Germline-derived CDR1 and CDR2 are WNHNN and SYGVQD (reference sequence). This CDR3 contains 14 residues. This chain's CDR3 is CASSVDTNQETQYF. The CDR3 nucleotides are TGCGCCAGCAGTGTCGACACCAACCAAGAGACCCAGTACTTC.

This clone was seen only a few times. This chain uses TRBV7-9 with TRBJ2-1; 8 positions match TRBD1. Germline V gene lookup returns CDR1 SEHNR and CDR2 FQNEAQ (reference sequence). Germline trimming cut 6 bases from V and 7 bases from J; bases unmatched to any gene: 2. This CDR3 is 12 amino acids long. CDR3 nucleotide sequence: TGTGCCAGCAGGGACAGGGTGAATGAGCAGTTCTTC. Protein sequence: CASRDRVNEQFF.

This clone was seen a handful of times. The V and J genes are TRBV6-5 and TRBJ1-2; D unresolved. Looked up from germline, CDR1 is MNHEY and CDR2 is SVGAGI. Between the trimmed V and J ends, which lost 6 bases and 2 bases, there was a span of 7 bases. The CDR3 consists of 12 residues. CDR3 in amino acids: CASRHGNYGYTF. CDR3 sequence (DNA): TGTGCCAGCAGGCACGGGAACTATGGCTACACCTTC.

The chain employs TRBV5-6 and TRBJ1-1, with 8 bases matching TRBD1. The CDR3 extends over 18 amino acids. The germline gives CDR1 SGHDT, CDR2 YYEEEE. Trimming took 4 bases from V and 0 from J; bases not matched to a gene: 14. The CDR3 DNA reads as TGTGCCAGCAGCCCGCCTCGGACAGGGAGACTGGTGAACACTGAAGCTTTCTTT. This codes for CASSPPRTGRLVNTEAFF. Drawing the rest from reference TRBV5-6 and TRBJ1-1, the complete variable domain is DAGVTQSPTHLIKTRGQQVTLRCSPKSGHDTVSWYQQALGQGPQFIFQYYEEEERQRGNFPDRFSGHQFPNYSSELNVNALLLGDSALYLCASSPPRTGRLVNTEAFFGQGTRLTVV.

The V and J genes are TRBV7-6 and TRBJ2-1, with D perhaps TRBD1 (5 bases). This CDR3 comprises 15 residues. Germline V gene sequence: CDR1 SGHVS, CDR2 FNYEAQ. Trimming removed 1 base at V and 5 bases at J, with 12 bases between. The CDR3 region has the DNA TGTGCCAGCAGCTTAGTGCAGGGTACTCACAATGAGCAGTTCTTC. It encodes CASSLVQGTHNEQFF.

This chain links TRBV7-9 with TRBJ1-6; 9 bases match TRBD1. Germline-derived CDR1 and CDR2 are SEHNR and FQNEAQ (reference sequence). Unmatched junction bases numbered 6, after V lost 5 bases and J lost 7 bases. The CDR3 covers 15 residues. The CDR3 here is CASSPPTGGNSPLHF. The CDR3 bases are TGTGCCAGCAGCCCTCCCACAGGGGGCAATTCACCCCTCCACTTT.

The chain carries TRBV19 and TRBJ2-2; the match to TRBD2 covers 12 bases. This CDR3 is 17 amino acids long. Germline CDR1 and CDR2: LNHDA and SQIVND (reference sequence). The V segment lost 1 base and the J segment 4 bases; nucleotides outside the gene matches: 4. DNA for the CDR3: TGTGCCAGTAGTATAGGGCCGGGACTAGCGGGCACCGGGGAGCTGTTTTTT. Its protein product is CASSIGPGLAGTGELFF.

CDR3 protein: CASRPERGPTGELFF. In DNA form, the CDR3 reads TGTGCCAGCCGTCCGGAGCGGGGGCCCACCGGGGAGCTGTTTTTT. J is TRBJ2-2 and V is TRBV2; 8 nucleotides line up with TRBD2. Per the germline V gene, CDR1 is SNHLY and CDR2 is FYNNEI. The CDR3 consists of 15 residues. Losses at the gene ends were 8 bases for V and 4 bases for J; bases not matched to a gene: 9. Full variable domain (missing parts from reference TRBV2 and TRBJ2-2): EPEVTQTPSHQVTQMGQEVILRCVPISNHLYFYWYRQILGQKVEFLVSFYNNEISEKSEIFDDQFSVERPDGSNFTLKIRSTKLEDSAMYFCASRPERGPTGELFFGEGSRLTVL.

This chain connects TRBV5-1 to TRBJ1-1; TRBD1 is a possible D gene (6 bases). Germline values: CDR1 SGHRS, CDR2 YFSETQ. The V gene lost 5 bases and the J gene lost 4 bases, with 15 bases spanning the gap. The CDR3 is 14 residues long. The CDR3 nucleotides are TGCGCCAGCAGTTGGGGGACATCGCCCACTGAAGCTTTCTTT. This encodes CASSWGTSPTEAFF.

The table lists this clone with a few counts. The chain combines TRBV19 with TRBJ2-1, with D possibly TRBD2 on 6 matching bases. V was cut by 5 bases and J by 2 bases, with 13 bases left in between. Germline V gene sequence: CDR1 LNHDA, CDR2 SQIVND (reference sequence). This CDR3 contains 15 residues. The CDR3: CASSEGGTAYNEQFF. Written as DNA, the CDR3 is TGTGCCAGTAGTGAGGGAGGTACCGCCTACAATGAGCAGTTCTTC. Full variable domain (outside the CDR3, taken from reference TRBV19 and TRBJ2-1): DGGITQSPKYLFRKEGQNVTLSCEQNLNHDAMYWYRQDPGQGLRLIYYSQIVNDFQKGDIAEGYSVSREKKESFPLTVTSAQKNPTAFYLCASSEGGTAYNEQFFGPGTRLTVL.

This clone was counted once. The chain is built from TRBV5-1 and TRBJ1-6; D is unresolved. Germline V gene sequence: CDR1 SGHRS, CDR2 YFSETQ. CDR3 size: 14 residues. Trimming removed 5 bases from V and 7 bases from J, with 13 bases in between. CDR3 region: CASRSDGENSPLHF. Written as DNA, the CDR3 is TGCGCCAGCAGGTCGGACGGGGAGAATTCACCCCTCCACTTT.

Here the CDR3 DNA reads TGTGCCTGGGGGACCCCTAGCGGGGGGAACGATGAGCAGTTCTTC. Translation: CAWGTPSGGNDEQFF. The chain employs TRBV30 and TRBJ2-1; TRBD2 matches 11 bases. The germline gives CDR1 GTSNPN, CDR2 SVGIG (reference sequence). After removal of 5 bases from V and 8 bases from J, the junction contained 11 bases not matched to a gene. This CDR3 comprises 15 residues.

The CDR3 DNA reads TGTGCCAGCAGCCCGTGGGACAAAGATAGCGAGCAGTACTTC. Encoded protein: CASSPWDKDSEQYF. This chain uses TRBV9 with TRBJ2-7; a possible D gene is TRBD1 (6 bases). This CDR3 has 14 residues. Germline V gene lookup returns CDR1 SGDLS and CDR2 YYNGEE. The V and J ends lost 4 bases and 6 bases respectively, with 17 bases between them.

This clone was seen more than once but under ten times. CDR3 in DNA: TGTGCCAGCAGCGTAGTCCATCCGAACACTGAAGCTTTCTTT. The encoded protein is CASSVVHPNTEAFF. The rearrangement joins TRBV9 to TRBJ1-1; D not resolved. Trimming took 0 bases from V and 1 from J, leaving 7 bases between them. Looked up from germline, CDR1 is SGDLS and CDR2 is YYNGEE. The CDR3 is 14 amino acids.

The J gene is TRBJ2-7, the V gene TRBV19, with D tentatively TRBD1 (5 bases). CDR3 length: 14 amino acids. V was shortened by 3 bases and J by 2 bases, with 11 bases between the two germline ends. CDR1 is LNHDA and CDR2 is SQIVND in the germline V gene (reference sequence). CDR3 in amino acids: CASSIDSTTYEQYF. DNA for the CDR3: TGTGCCAGTAGTATCGACAGTACGACCTACGAGCAGTACTTC. Using reference TRBV19 and TRBJ2-7 for the parts outside the CDR3, the full variable domain is DGGITQSPKYLFRKEGQNVTLSCEQNLNHDAMYWYRQDPGQGLRLIYYSQIVNDFQKGDIAEGYSVSREKKESFPLTVTSAQKNPTAFYLCASSIDSTTYEQYFGPGTRLTVT.

The rearrangement links TRBV5-1 to TRBJ2-7, with 8 bases matching TRBD1. The CDR3 has 13 amino acids. With V trimmed by 8 bases and J by 6 bases, 10 bases remained unmatched. The germline CDR1 and CDR2 sequences are SGHRS and YFSETQ. CDR3 residues: CARSARTGREQYF. The CDR3 DNA reads TGCGCCAGAAGCGCAAGGACAGGGCGCGAGCAGTACTTC.

This chain joins TRBV11-3 and TRBJ2-2, with a tentative D call TRBD2 (7 bases). CDR1 and CDR2 (germline): SGHNT, YENEEA. The CDR3 is made up of 17 amino acids. V shed 2 bases and J shed 1 base, with 14 bases lying between them. The CDR3 sequence is CASSLMGGGGNTGELFF. DNA of the CDR3: TGTGCCAGCAGCTTAATGGGGGGAGGGGGGAACACCGGGGAGCTGTTTTTT.

This clone has more than one count but fewer than ten. The J gene is TRBJ1-1, the V gene TRBV18; 9 bases line up with TRBD1. J lost 3 bases, V lost 4 bases, and 6 bases had no gene match. Germline lookup yields CDR1 KGHSH and CDR2 LQKENI. There are 15 residues in the CDR3. The CDR3 region is CASSRETGGDTEAFF. The CDR3 nucleotides are TGTGCCAGCTCACGTGAGACAGGGGGTGACACTGAAGCTTTCTTT.

This clone was seen a few times. The chain recombines TRBV4-2 with TRBJ2-6; 13 bases map to TRBD2. Germline V gene lookup returns CDR1 LGHNA and CDR2 YNFKEQ. V lost 5 bases to trimming and J lost 1 base; unmatched junction nucleotides: 8. This CDR3 spans 19 amino acids. CDR3 in DNA: TGTGCCAGCAGCTCTCATACTAGCGGGGGGGCTTCTGGGGCCAACGTCCTGACTTTC. Amino acid sequence: CASSSHTSGGASGANVLTF.

The chain is built from TRBV28 and TRBJ2-1, with TRBD1 matching over 10 bases. From germline, CDR1 is MDHEN and CDR2 SYDVKM. The CDR3 runs to 16 residues. Unmatched junction bases numbered 6, after V lost 3 bases and J lost 4 bases. CDR3 amino acids: CASSFPGTGVYNEQFF. In DNA, the CDR3 is TGTGCCAGCAGTTTCCCCGGGACAGGGGTTTACAATGAGCAGTTCTTC.

The rearrangement uses TRBV21-1 and TRBJ2-2; TRBD1 reflects the table's D call only, with no check against the DNA. TRBV21-1 is a documented pseudogene. The CDR3 is 15 amino acids. CDR3 residues: CASSKRDRATGELFF. CDR3 sequence (DNA): TGTGCCAGCAGCAAAAGGGACAGGGCCACCGGGGAGCTGTTTTTT.